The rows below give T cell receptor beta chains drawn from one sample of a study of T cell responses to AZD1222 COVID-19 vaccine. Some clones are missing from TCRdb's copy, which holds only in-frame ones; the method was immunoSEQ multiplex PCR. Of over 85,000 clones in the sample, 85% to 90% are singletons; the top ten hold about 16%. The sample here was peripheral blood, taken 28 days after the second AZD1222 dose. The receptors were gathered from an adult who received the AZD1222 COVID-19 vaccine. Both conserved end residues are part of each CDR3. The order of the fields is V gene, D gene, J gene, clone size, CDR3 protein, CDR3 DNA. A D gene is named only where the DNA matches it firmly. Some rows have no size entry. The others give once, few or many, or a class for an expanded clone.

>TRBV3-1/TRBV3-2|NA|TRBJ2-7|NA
CASSHPTSYEQYF
TGTGCCAGCAGCCACCCGACTAGCTACGAGCAGTACTTC
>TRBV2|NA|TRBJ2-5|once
CARGHLQETQYF
TGTGCCAGGGGACATCTACAAGAGACCCAGTACTTC
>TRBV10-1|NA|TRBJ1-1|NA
CASSPTGSFGAEAFF
TGCGCCAGCAGCCCGACGGGGTCTTTTGGGGCTGAAGCTTTCTTT
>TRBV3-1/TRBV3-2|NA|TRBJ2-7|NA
CASSQFRRLSF
TGTGCCAGCAGCCAATTCCGTCGTCTATCATTC
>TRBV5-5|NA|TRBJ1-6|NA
CASSLYAGVNSPLHF
TGTGCCAGCAGCTTGTATGCAGGGGTTAATTCACCCCTCCACTTT
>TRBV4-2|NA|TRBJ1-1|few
CASSPANAWDTEAFF
TGTGCCAGCAGCCCAGCGAACGCCTGGGACACTGAAGCTTTCTTT
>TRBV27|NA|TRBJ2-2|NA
CASSLRQYTGELFF
TGTGCCAGCAGTTTGAGACAATACACCGGGGAGCTGTTTTTT
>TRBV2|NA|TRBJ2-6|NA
CASRDSGANVLTF
TGTGCCAGCAGGGACTCTGGGGCCAACGTCCTGACTTTC
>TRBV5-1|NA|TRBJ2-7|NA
CASSNDGSSYEQYF
TGCGCCAGCAGCAATGACGGTAGCTCCTACGAGCAGTACTTC
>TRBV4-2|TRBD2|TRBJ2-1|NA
CASSQNPGLAGGEQFF
TGTGCCAGCAGCCAAAACCCGGGACTAGCGGGAGGTGAGCAGTTCTTC
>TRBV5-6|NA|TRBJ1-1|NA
CASSLVTYAGGEAFF
TGTGCCAGCAGCTTGGTAACTTATGCAGGAGGTGAAGCTTTCTTT
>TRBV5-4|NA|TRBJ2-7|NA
CASSWRQAGDEQYF
TGTGCCAGCAGTTGGCGACAGGCCGGCGACGAGCAGTACTTC
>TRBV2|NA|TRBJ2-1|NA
CASSDTGVYNEQFF
TGTGCCAGCAGTGACACGGGAGTGTACAATGAGCAGTTCTTC
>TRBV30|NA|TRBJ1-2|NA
CAWSVTRGYGYTF
TGTGCCTGGAGTGTAACCAGGGGCTATGGCTACACCTTC
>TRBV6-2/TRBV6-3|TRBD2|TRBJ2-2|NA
CASSQRVAGGPGELFF
TGTGCCAGCAGTCAACGGGTGGCGGGAGGCCCCGGGGAGCTGTTTTTT
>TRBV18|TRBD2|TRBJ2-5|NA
CASSPGTSGYLETQYF
TGTGCCAGCTCACCGGGGACTAGCGGTTATTTGGAGACCCAGTACTTC
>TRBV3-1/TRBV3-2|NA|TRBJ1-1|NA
CASSQGLDTEAFF
TGTGCCAGCAGCCAAGGTTTGGACACTGAAGCTTTCTTT
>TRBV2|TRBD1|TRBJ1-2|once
CASKVDTQGARGYTF
TGTGCCAGCAAGGTCGATACACAGGGGGCGAGAGGCTACACCTTC
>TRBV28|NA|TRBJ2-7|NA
CASGVSYEQYF
TGTGCCAGTGGGGTAAGTTACGAGCAGTACTTC
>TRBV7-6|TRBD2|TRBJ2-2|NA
CASSLMRLAGTGELFF
TGTGCCAGCAGCTTAATGAGACTAGCGGGAACCGGGGAGCTGTTTTTT
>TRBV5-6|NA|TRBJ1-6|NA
CASSLAGRGVSPLHF
TGTGCCAGCAGCTTGGCCGGGAGAGGGGTTTCACCCCTCCACTTT
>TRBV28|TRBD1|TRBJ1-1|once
CASSRAGTASNTEAFF
TGTGCCAGCAGTCGCGCCGGGACAGCCTCTAACACTGAAGCTTTCTTT
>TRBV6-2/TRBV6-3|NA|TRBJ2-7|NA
CASSYREPYEQYF
TGTGCCAGCAGTTATAGGGAACCCTACGAGCAGTACTTC
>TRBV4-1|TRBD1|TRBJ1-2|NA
CASSQERMTRYRGQGYTF
TGCGCCAGCAGCCAAGAGAGGATGACCAGATACAGGGGACAAGGCTACACCTTC
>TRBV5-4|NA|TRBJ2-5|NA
CASTFLGTQYF
TGTGCCAGCACCTTCTTAGGGACCCAGTACTTC
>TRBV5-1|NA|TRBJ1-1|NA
CASSSNLGGQNTEAFF
TGCGCCAGCAGCTCCAACCTCGGGGGTCAGAACACTGAAGCTTTCTTT
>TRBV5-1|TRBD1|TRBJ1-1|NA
CASSTGQGNTEAFF
TGCGCCAGCAGCACCGGACAGGGGAACACTGAAGCTTTCTTT
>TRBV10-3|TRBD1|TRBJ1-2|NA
CAISDQGALDGYTF
TGTGCCATCAGTGACCAGGGGGCGCTGGATGGCTACACCTTC
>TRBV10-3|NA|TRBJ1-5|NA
CAISDWDWDDGDQPQHF
TGTGCCATCAGTGACTGGGACTGGGACGACGGGGACCAGCCCCAGCATTTT
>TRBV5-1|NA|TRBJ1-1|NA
CASSLIAQSREAFF
TGCGCCAGCAGCTTGATTGCCCAGAGCCGTGAAGCTTTCTTT